What follows are 28 T cell receptor beta chains derived from one specimen sequenced in a study of blood T cell repertoires in COVID-19. Profiling relied on immunoSEQ multiplex PCR, and the TCRdb table lists in-frame clones only, not all of them. The data show 100,000 to 120,000 clones, with approximately 80% seen just once and roughly 8.1% held by the top ten. The sequencing sample was made of peripheral blood. These receptor sequences come from a woman aged 40 to 49 with acute or convalescent COVID-19.

This sequence joins TRBV2 and TRBJ1-5, with 7 bases aligning to TRBD1. The CDR3 length is 15 residues. The V segment lost 7 bases and the J segment 4 bases; nucleotides outside the gene matches: 10. Germline lookup yields CDR1 SNHLY and CDR2 FYNNEI. CDR3 region: CASKQGTEINQPQHF. The CDR3 DNA follows: TGTGCCAGCAAACAAGGGACAGAAATAAATCAGCCCCAGCATTTT.

This clone was observed a handful of times. The genes are TRBV5-1 and TRBJ1-4, with 8 bases lining up with TRBD1. Per the germline V gene, CDR1 is SGHRS and CDR2 is YFSETQ. This CDR3 is built from 17 residues. Trimming cost V 3 bases and J 5 bases; bases outside gene matches: 12. The CDR3 region is CASSSLGQGRGNEKLFF. For the CDR3, the DNA is TGCGCCAGCAGCTCCCTTGGACAGGGACGGGGGAATGAAAAACTGTTTTTT.

The rearrangement uses TRBV5-1 and TRBJ2-6; 7 nucleotides align to TRBD1. J was trimmed by 0 bases and V by 4 bases; bases with no gene match: 7. CDR1 and CDR2 (germline): SGHRS, YFSETQ. This CDR3 is 17 amino acids long. In nucleotides, the CDR3 is TGCGCCAGCAGCACCGGGACAGCGTTCTCTGGGGCCAACGTCCTGACTTTC. Its translation: CASSTGTAFSGANVLTF.

V usage is TRBV2 and J usage is TRBJ1-1, with D perhaps TRBD1 (5 bases). The germline CDR1 and CDR2 sequences are SNHLY and FYNNEI. This CDR3 has 15 amino acids. V gave up 7 bases and J gave up 5 bases, with 20 bases separating them. CDR3 sequence: CASKSSTGGETEAFF. The DNA for the CDR3 is TGTGCCAGCAAATCGTCGACCGGAGGGGAAACTGAAGCTTTCTTT.

V gene TRBV3-1 (or the pseudogene TRBV3-2) combines with J gene TRBJ1-5, with D maybe TRBD1 (6 bases). V gave up 4 bases and J gave up 5 bases, with 9 bases separating them. CDR1 and CDR2 (germline): LGHDT, YNNKEL (reference sequence). This CDR3 is 13 amino acids long. Here the CDR3 DNA reads TGTGCCAGCAGCCCCGAGGGGGATCAGCCCCAGCATTTT. This translates into CASSPEGDQPQHF.

The chain carries TRBV30 and TRBJ1-1; D call uncertain. This CDR3 region has 12 residues. In germline, CDR1 is GTSNPN, CDR2 SVGIG (reference sequence). V was clipped by 2 bases and J by 4 bases, with 8 bases between them. CDR3 bases: TGTGCCTGGAGTTTGGAGGGCACTGAAGCTTTCTTT. Protein: CAWSLEGTEAFF.

This clone was detected only once. The rearrangement uses TRBV5-4 and TRBJ1-2, with 11 bases matching TRBD1. This CDR3 has 14 amino acids. V lost 4 bases to trimming and J lost 7 bases; unmatched junction nucleotides: 6. CDR1 and CDR2 from the germline V gene are SGHNT and YYREEE (reference sequence). The CDR3 sequence is CASSVDRGQGGYTF. CDR3 coding DNA: TGTGCCAGCAGCGTGGACAGGGGGCAAGGTGGCTACACCTTC.

The rearrangement links TRBV6-4 to TRBJ1-3; D perhaps matches TRBD1 (5 bases). CDR1 is MRHNA, CDR2 SNTAGT, per germline. Trimming took off 3 bases at V and 0 bases at J, with 6 bases between the two ends. The CDR3 extends over 14 amino acids. The CDR3 DNA reads as TGTGCCAGCAGTGAAGACAGCTCTGGAAACACCATATATTTT. It codes for CASSEDSSGNTIYF.

The J gene is TRBJ1-3, the V gene TRBV30; possibly TRBD1 for D (5 bases). With 2 bases removed from V and 0 bases from J, the gap between germline ends came to 11 bases. CDR3 length equals 15 residues. Germline CDR1 is GTSNPN and CDR2 is SVGIG (reference sequence). The CDR3 DNA reads as TGTGCCTGGAGTCCCCAGGGATACTCTGGAAACACCATATATTTT. Translation: CAWSPQGYSGNTIYF.

The sample holds one count of this clone. The chain employs TRBV7-6 and TRBJ2-3; possible D gene TRBD1, 5 bases. This CDR3 contains 17 residues. Trimming removed 0 bases from V and 5 bases from J, with 18 bases in between. Germline loops: CDR1 SGHVS, CDR2 FNYEAQ. The CDR3 loop is CASSLASTQGTKDTQYF. The CDR3, as DNA: TGTGCCAGCAGCTTAGCGAGCACCCAGGGTACAAAAGATACGCAGTATTTT.

This sequence joins TRBV6-5 and TRBJ2-7, with 8 positions matching TRBD1. This CDR3 comprises 14 residues. In germline, CDR1 is MNHEY, CDR2 SVGAGI. After removal of 2 bases from V and 12 bases from J, the junction contained 12 bases not matched to a gene. CDR3 nucleotide sequence: TGTGCCAGCAGTTACCTGTTGAAGACAGGGGTTCTGTACTTC. Protein sequence: CASSYLLKTGVLYF.

The chain links TRBV7-3 to TRBJ2-3, with D perhaps TRBD1 (6 bases). In germline, CDR1 is SGHTA, CDR2 FQGTGA. The V and J ends lost 8 bases and 0 bases respectively, with 15 bases between them. The CDR3 contains 15 residues. CDR3 loop: CASAIQGSSTDTQYF. DNA for the CDR3: TGTGCCAGCGCTATTCAGGGGTCTAGCACAGATACGCAGTATTTT.

This chain links TRBV3-1 (or the pseudogene TRBV3-2) with TRBJ2-2; TRBD2 agrees at 8 bases. This CDR3 spans 16 amino acids. Germline V gives CDR1 LGHDT, CDR2 YNNKEL (reference sequence). Trimming cost V 6 bases and J 4 bases; bases outside gene matches: 10. Written as DNA, the CDR3 is TGTGCCAGCAGTAAGGGGCGGGGGGCCCCCACCGGGGAGCTGTTTTTT. Residues: CASSKGRGAPTGELFF.

The chain links TRBV28 to TRBJ1-2; D gene ambiguous. V was clipped by 2 bases and J by 0 bases, with 10 bases between them. Germline CDR1 reads MDHEN; CDR2 reads SYDVKM. The CDR3 spans 15 residues. This chain's CDR3 is CASSLPAGTNYGYTF. In nucleotides, the CDR3 is TGTGCCAGCAGTTTACCGGCCGGGACTAACTATGGCTACACCTTC.

The chain combines TRBV6-6 with TRBJ2-3; the D is unclear. V lost 7 bases, J lost 5 bases, and 13 bases lay in between. CDR3 length equals 13 residues. The germline CDR1 and CDR2 sequences are MNHNY and SVGAGI (reference sequence). The CDR3 nucleotides are TGTGCCAGCACCCCCTCCGGTGTAGATACGCAGTATTTT. Its protein product is CASTPSGVDTQYF.

The chain uses TRBV18 and TRBJ2-5; D is possibly TRBD2 (6 bases). Germline CDR1 reads KGHSH; CDR2 reads LQKENI. The CDR3 runs 13 residues. With 3 bases removed from V and 7 bases from J, the gap between germline ends came to 12 bases. In DNA form, the CDR3 reads TGTGCCAGCTCACCGTCCTACGGGGGGACCCAGTACTTC. Encoded protein: CASSPSYGGTQYF. Looking up the rest from reference TRBV18 and TRBJ2-5 gives the full variable domain: NAGVMQNPRHLVRRRGQEARLRCSPMKGHSHVYWYRQLPEEGLKFMVYLQKENIIDESGMPKERFSAEFPKEGPSILRIQQVVRGDSAAYFCASSPSYGGTQYFGPGTRLLVL.

This chain connects TRBV21-1 to TRBJ2-1; the D call of TRBD2 is as the table states it, not checked on the DNA. TRBV21-1 has pseudogene status. There are 19 residues in the CDR3. The CDR3 sequence is CASSPHYAGGPLTYNEQFF. DNA of the CDR3: TGTGCCAGCAGTCCCCATTATGCGGGGGGGCCCCTTACCTACAATGAGCAGTTCTTC.

This sequence joins TRBV6-1 and TRBJ2-3; D is undetermined. The CDR3 length is 16 residues. V shed 4 bases and J shed 6 bases, with 20 bases lying between them. Germline lookup yields CDR1 MNHNS and CDR2 SASEGT. CDR3 DNA sequence: TGTGCCAGCAGTGGCTCCATGAGGCTATACGGCGATACGCAGTATTTT. Translating it yields CASSGSMRLYGDTQYF.

The chain employs TRBV7-7 and TRBJ1-1; D unresolved. CDR1 and CDR2 from the germline V gene are SSHAT and FNYEAQ (reference sequence). Deletions cut 3 bases from V and 0 bases from J, with 5 bases between. This CDR3 comprises 13 residues. This CDR3 is CASSFSVNTEAFF. In DNA form, the CDR3 reads TGTGCCAGCAGCTTTTCTGTGAACACTGAAGCTTTCTTT.

The table lists this clone with a count of one. The chain combines TRBV30 with TRBJ1-5; D possibly corresponds to TRBD1 (5 bases). CDR3 size: 13 residues. Trimming pared 3 bases from V and 3 bases from J, leaving 9 bases between. CDR1 and CDR2 (germline): GTSNPN, SVGIG (reference sequence). Here the CDR3 DNA reads TGTGCCTGGAGCGGGGGTACCAATCAGCCCCAGCATTTT. Amino acids: CAWSGGTNQPQHF.

The chain combines TRBV9 with TRBJ2-2; 11 bases match TRBD2. Unmatched junction bases numbered 4, after V lost 1 base and J lost 5 bases. The CDR3 length is 16 residues. The germline gives CDR1 SGDLS, CDR2 YYNGEE. The CDR3 nucleotides read TGTGCCAGCAGCGTATCCGGGACTAGCGGAACCGGGGAGCTGTTTTTT. Amino acid sequence: CASSVSGTSGTGELFF.

This sequence joins TRBV5-5 and TRBJ1-6, with 7 bases identical to TRBD1. The germline V gene encodes CDR1 SGHKS and CDR2 YYEKEE (reference sequence). This CDR3 is 14 amino acids long. Unmatched junction bases numbered 5, after V lost 4 bases and J lost 7 bases. CDR3 in DNA: TGTGCCAGCAGCCTCAAGGACAGGAATTCACCCCTCCACTTT. Encoded protein: CASSLKDRNSPLHF.

The V and J genes are TRBV19 and TRBJ2-3, with 16 bases lining up with TRBD2. The germline CDR1 and CDR2 sequences are LNHDA and SQIVND (reference sequence). The CDR3 consists of 19 residues. The trim removed 2 bases at V and 4 bases at J, leaving 9 bases unmatched. The CDR3, as DNA: TGTGCCAGTAGTATATTGGGGACTAGCGGGGGGGCCGGCGCAGATACGCAGTATTTT. Translated, it gives CASSILGTSGGAGADTQYF.

DNA for the CDR3: TGTGCCAGCAGCTTAGCGAATTTAGGGACATTGAACACTGAAGCTTTCTTT. This codes for CASSLANLGTLNTEAFF. The rearrangement links TRBV7-8 to TRBJ1-1, with a possible D match to TRBD1 (6 bases). Deletions cut 0 bases from V and 0 bases from J, with 14 bases between. CDR3 length: 17 residues. From germline, CDR1 is SGHVS and CDR2 FQNEAQ.

The chain uses TRBV5-6 and TRBJ1-4; D is possibly TRBD1 (5 bases). Germline CDR1 SGHDT, CDR2 YYEEEE. V lost 0 bases to trimming and J lost 8 bases, with 20 bases between them. This CDR3 contains 17 residues. The CDR3 nucleotides read TGTGCCAGCAGCTTGGTTGGCCAGGGTGTGATCGGGGAAAAACTGTTTTTT. It translates to CASSLVGQGVIGEKLFF.

V usage is TRBV4-3 and J usage is TRBJ1-6; 10 bases match TRBD1. Trimming at V came to 4 bases and at J to 8 bases, leaving 5 bases not matched to a gene. This CDR3 region has 15 residues. Germline V gives CDR1 LGHNA, CDR2 YSLEER. CDR3 sequence: CASSRDRGRDSPLHF. The DNA of the CDR3 is TGCGCCAGCAGCCGTGACAGGGGGCGCGATTCACCCCTCCACTTT.

In this sample, this clone turned up a few times. The rearrangement links TRBV2 to TRBJ1-2; a possible D gene is TRBD1 (5 bases). This CDR3 contains 11 residues. Germline values: CDR1 SNHLY, CDR2 FYNNEI. V shed 8 bases and J shed 7 bases, with 11 bases lying between them. CDR3 DNA: TGTGCCAGCGATTCGGGGGTTGGCTACACCTTC. Its protein product is CASDSGVGYTF.

This chain links TRBV4-3 with TRBJ2-5; 11 nucleotides agree with TRBD2. This CDR3 spans 16 amino acids. Germline V CDR1 and CDR2: LGHNA, YSLEER. V lost 0 bases to trimming and J lost 6 bases; unmatched junction nucleotides: 6. CDR3 nucleotide sequence: TGCGCCAGCAGCCAAGATCTGGCTAGCGGGGGGAAGACCCAGTACTTC. Translating it yields CASSQDLASGGKTQYF.